The 21 T cell receptor beta chains given below trace back to one sample, sequenced in a study of beta chain features in type 1 diabetes. Study-wide results and limits: There was a moderate but significant shortening of TCRB CDR3s in all four CD4+ subsets of Type 1 diabetes patients.

Sequenced material consisted of expressed TCRB transcripts (all of the isolated RNA was reverse transcribed). Assay used: immunoSEQ multiplex PCR; TCRdb lists only in-frame clones, some missing. The sample carries 500,000 to 650,000 clones, roughly 12% recorded once. Their antigens remain unidentified. The specimen was naive CD4+ T cells from blood. These receptor sequences come from a man younger than 40 with type 1 diabetes.

This clone has just a few counts. The gene calls are TRBV29-1 and TRBJ2-5; no definite D call. V lost 1 base and J 3 bases, leaving 9 bases between the germline ends. The CDR3 consists of 13 residues. CDR1 and CDR2 (germline): SQVTM, ANQGSEA. This CDR3 is CSVEGPGEETQYF. The CDR3 nucleotides read TGCAGCGTTGAAGGTCCAGGCGAAGAGACCCAGTACTTC.

The chain couples TRBV15 to TRBJ1-5, with D unclear. Germline-derived CDR1 and CDR2 are LNHNV and YYDKDF (reference sequence). This CDR3 has 14 residues. Trimming cost V 0 bases and J 4 bases, with 7 bases left between them. The CDR3: CATSRDVGNQPQHF. CDR3 nucleotides: TGTGCCACCAGCAGAGATGTCGGGAATCAGCCCCAGCATTTT. The variable domain in full, completed from reference TRBV15 and TRBJ1-5, reads DAMVIQNPRYQVTQFGKPVTLSCSQTLNHNVMYWYQQKSSQAPKLLFHYYDKDFNNEADTPDNFQSRRPNTSFCFLDIRSPGLGDTAMYLCATSRDVGNQPQHFGDGTRLSIL.

On this clone: The sample has other DNA sequences that encode this CDR3 too. J is TRBJ1-2 and V is TRBV11-3, with 8 bases aligning to TRBD1. The CDR3 covers 14 residues. Trimming removed 5 bases from V and 2 bases from J; junction bases left unmatched: 4. In germline, CDR1 is SGHNT, CDR2 YENEEA. The CDR3 DNA follows: TGTGCCAGCAGCCTTCGGACAGGGAACTATGGCTACACCTTC. Translated, it gives CASSLRTGNYGYTF. Supplemented by reference TRBV11-3 and TRBJ1-2, the full variable domain reads EAGVVQSPRYKIIEKKQPVAFWCNPISGHNTLYWYLQNLGQGPELLIRYENEEAVDDSQLPKDRFSAERLKGVDSTLKIQPAELGDSAVYLCASSLRTGNYGYTFGSGTRLTVV.

CDR3 in amino acids: CASSETGTTLQETQYF. CDR3 bases: TGTGCCAGCAGCGAAACCGGGACTACATTACAAGAGACCCAGTACTTC. The chain couples TRBV4-2 to TRBJ2-5; TRBD2 aligns across 7 bases. The CDR3 extends over 16 amino acids. The V gene's germline CDR1 is LGHNA and CDR2 YNFKEQ. Unmatched junction bases numbered 11, after V lost 5 bases and J lost 2 bases.

As regards this clone: Other nucleotide sequences from this sample produce the same CDR3. This sequence joins TRBV18 and TRBJ2-1; no definite D call. Deletions cut 2 bases from V and 7 bases from J, with 3 bases between. This CDR3 spans 11 amino acids. Germline V gives CDR1 KGHSH, CDR2 LQKENI. CDR3 nucleotides: TGTGCCAGCTCACCATCAAATGAGCAGTTCTTC. It specifies CASSPSNEQFF.

The chain joins TRBV6-5 to TRBJ1-5; the D gene is possibly TRBD1 (5 bases). Between the trimmed V and J ends, which lost 4 bases and 3 bases, there was a span of 13 bases. CDR3 length: 15 amino acids. Germline V gives CDR1 MNHEY, CDR2 SVGAGI. The CDR3 region has the DNA TGTGCCAGCAGTTCCACGGGACCGATCAATCAGCCCCAGCATTTT. Its translation: CASSSTGPINQPQHF.

There are a few counts of this clone. The CDR3 region has the DNA TGTGCCAGCAGCCAAACGGACACTCTCGCCTACGAGCAGTACTTC. This codes for CASSQTDTLAYEQYF. The rearrangement links TRBV4-2 to TRBJ2-7, with D possibly TRBD1 on 5 matching bases. The germline V gene has CDR1 LGHNA and CDR2 YNFKEQ. The CDR3 contains 15 residues. V was pared by 2 bases and J by 2 bases, with 13 bases between.

The J gene is TRBJ1-1, the V gene TRBV2; D remains unclear. The CDR3 has 13 residues. Deletions cut 5 bases from V and 1 base from J, with 8 bases between. CDR1 SNHLY and CDR2 FYNNEI come from the germline V gene. CDR3 sequence reads: CASSQDGNTEAFF. The CDR3 DNA follows: TGTGCCAGCAGTCAAGACGGGAACACTGAAGCTTTCTTT.

The rearrangement links TRBV10-3 to TRBJ1-1; possibly TRBD1 for D (5 bases). The ends were cut back, 10 bases at V and 0 bases at J, with 24 bases in the middle. The CDR3 totals 17 residues. CDR1 ENHRY and CDR2 SYGVKD come from the germline V gene. CDR3 nucleotides: TGTGCCAGTGAGAGCCGGGACCCCTACGGGATGAACACTGAAGCTTTCTTT. Translation: CASESRDPYGMNTEAFF.

The sample holds a few counts of this clone. In DNA, the CDR3 is TGTGCCAGCAGTGCCCTAGAGTCCGGGACAAACAATGAGCAGTTCTTC. This encodes CASSALESGTNNEQFF. The chain combines TRBV25-1 with TRBJ2-1; possible D gene TRBD1, 6 bases. The CDR3 consists of 16 residues. CDR1 is MGHDK, CDR2 SYGVNS, per germline. V gave up 4 bases and J gave up 5 bases, with 18 bases separating them.

The rearrangement uses TRBV29-1 and TRBJ1-4; D not resolved. The CDR3 is made up of 15 amino acids. The ends were cut back, 3 bases at V and 0 bases at J, with 11 bases in the middle. Germline CDR1 and CDR2: SQVTM and ANQGSEA. In nucleotides, the CDR3 is TGCAGCGTTGACACCGGAGATGCAACTAATGAAAAACTGTTTTTT. Its protein product is CSVDTGDATNEKLFF.

As DNA, the CDR3 is TGCAGCGTTGTCAGGGCTGGGGCCAACGTCCTGACTTTC. As protein: CSVVRAGANVLTF. This chain uses TRBV29-1 with TRBJ2-6, with a weak D call TRBD1 (5 bases). This CDR3 region has 13 residues. V was clipped by 4 bases and J by 2 bases, with 6 bases between them. Germline-derived CDR1 and CDR2 are SQVTM and ANQGSEA.

The rearrangement links TRBV11-2 to TRBJ1-2; tentative D call: TRBD1 (6 bases). Germline CDR1 SGHAT, CDR2 FQNNGV. The CDR3 runs 14 residues. Trimming pared 5 bases from V and 6 bases from J, leaving 16 bases between. This chain's CDR3 is CASSPSTGLNGYTF. CDR3 sequence (DNA): TGTGCCAGCAGCCCATCAACAGGGTTGAATGGCTACACCTTC.

This chain joins TRBV9 and TRBJ2-3, with TRBD2 identical over 8 bases. The V segment lost 0 bases and the J segment 1 base; nucleotides outside the gene matches: 4. Germline V gene lookup returns CDR1 SGDLS and CDR2 YYNGEE. CDR3 length: 16 amino acids. The CDR3 coding sequence is TGTGCCAGCAGCGTAGATAGCGGGGCTCGCACAGATACGCAGTATTTT. Its translation: CASSVDSGARTDTQYF.

This clone turned up a few times. The chain recombines TRBV5-1 with TRBJ2-4; either TRBD1 or TRBD2 may fit D (5 bases each). The V end lost 0 bases, the J end lost 8 bases, and 12 bases lay between the germline ends. The CDR3 loop spans 14 amino acids. Germline V CDR1 and CDR2: SGHRS, YFSETQ. The CDR3 region is CASSLAAEGHIQYF. CDR3 sequence (DNA): TGCGCCAGCAGCTTGGCGGCAGAGGGACACATTCAGTACTTC.

This chain links TRBV19 with TRBJ1-1; perhaps TRBD1 as D (5 bases). The V and J ends lost 5 bases and 0 bases respectively, with 19 bases between them. The CDR3 length is 17 residues. Germline lookup yields CDR1 LNHDA and CDR2 SQIVND (reference sequence). CDR3 DNA sequence: TGTGCCAGTAGTGCTGGGGCAGGGAAGGTCCTGAACACTGAAGCTTTCTTT. Encoded protein: CASSAGAGKVLNTEAFF.

This clone was observed once. The chain employs TRBV7-9 and TRBJ2-2; TRBD1 is a possible D gene (5 bases). This CDR3 has 17 amino acids. The ends were cut back, 0 bases at V and 2 bases at J, with 13 bases in the middle. Germline values: CDR1 SEHNR, CDR2 FQNEAQ (reference sequence). CDR3 amino acids: CASSLAVGATNTGELFF. Here the CDR3 DNA reads TGTGCCAGCAGCTTAGCTGTAGGGGCTACAAACACCGGGGAGCTGTTTTTT. The full variable domain, completed using reference TRBV7-9 and TRBJ2-2, is DTGVSQNPRHKITKRGQNVTFRCDPISEHNRLYWYRQTLGQGPEFLTYFQNEAQLEKSRLLSDRFSAERPKGSFSTLEIQRTEQGDSAMYLCASSLAVGATNTGELFFGEGSRLTVL.

The chain uses TRBV30 and TRBJ1-4; D unclear. The ends were cut back, 0 bases at V and 4 bases at J, with 9 bases in the middle. The germline V gene encodes CDR1 GTSNPN and CDR2 SVGIG (reference sequence). The CDR3 runs to 14 residues. The CDR3 coding sequence is TGTGCCTGGAGTGTAGTAGGGTTTAATGAAAAACTGTTTTTT. Its translation is CAWSVVGFNEKLFF.

This clone was found a few times. The J gene is TRBJ1-6, the V gene TRBV6-5; no firm D call. Trimming removed 3 bases from V and 9 bases from J, with 6 bases in between. Germline V CDR1 and CDR2: MNHEY, SVGAGI. CDR3 length equals 12 residues. The CDR3 sequence: CASSYQSSPLHF. The CDR3 region has the DNA TGTGCCAGCAGTTATCAGAGTTCACCCCTCCACTTT.

The chain has TRBV5-4 and TRBJ2-5, with D perhaps matching TRBD1 (6 bases). Per the germline V gene, CDR1 is SGHNT and CDR2 is YYREEE (reference sequence). This CDR3 contains 15 residues. V was pared by 0 bases and J by 1 base, with 10 bases between. CDR3 region: CASSLEQGFQETQYF. As DNA, the CDR3 is TGTGCCAGCAGCTTGGAGCAGGGGTTCCAAGAGACCCAGTACTTC.

The rearrangement uses TRBV7-2 and TRBJ2-5; D may be TRBD1 (5 bases). The V end was cut by 3 bases, the J end by 4 bases, with 9 bases between. Germline-derived CDR1 and CDR2 are SGHTA and FQGNSA. The CDR3 spans 13 residues. The CDR3 sequence: CASSFRQIETQYF. The DNA of the CDR3 is TGTGCCAGCAGCTTCAGACAGATAGAGACCCAGTACTTC. Together with reference TRBV7-2 and TRBJ2-5, the CDR3 gives the full variable domain: GAGVSQSPSNKVTEKGKDVELRCDPISGHTALYWYRQSLGQGLEFLIYFQGNSAPDKSGLPSDRFSAERTGGSVSTLTIQRTQQEDSAVYLCASSFRQIETQYFGPGTRLLVL.